Sequencing of this T cell receptor (beta chain) was carried out in a study of blood T cell repertoires in COVID-19. Looking at the study overall: Both acute and convalescent COVID-19 samples were obtained from the United States, Italy and Spain.

Methods used by the authors: Using reference gene primer amplification, nucleated cell counts were estimated. Assay used: immunoSEQ multiplex PCR; TCRdb lists only in-frame clones, some missing. V and J calls and clone size are given by that table; D and trimming were obtained from the DNA. The data show 90,000 to 130,000 clones, around nine tenths seen once. This CDR3 spans 14 amino acids. Deletions cut 5 bases from V and 3 bases from J, with 13 bases between. The germline V gene encodes CDR1 MNHNY and CDR2 SVGAGI (reference sequence). The sample was peripheral blood. The chain joins TRBV6-6 to TRBJ1-2, with D perhaps matching TRBD1 (5 bases). This sequence was found in a man aged 40-49 years with acute or convalescent COVID-19. The CDR3 DNA reads as TGTGCCAGCAGTAAGATAGGGGTCGACTATGGCTACACCTTC. This gives the protein CASSKIGVDYGYTF.